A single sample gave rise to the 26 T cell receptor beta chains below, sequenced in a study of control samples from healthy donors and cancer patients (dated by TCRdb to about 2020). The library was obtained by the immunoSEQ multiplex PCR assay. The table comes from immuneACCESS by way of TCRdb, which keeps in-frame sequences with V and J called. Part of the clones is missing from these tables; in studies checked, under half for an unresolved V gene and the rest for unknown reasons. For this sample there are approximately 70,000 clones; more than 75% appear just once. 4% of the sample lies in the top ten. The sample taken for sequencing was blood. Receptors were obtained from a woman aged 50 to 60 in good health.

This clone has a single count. CDR3 coding DNA: TGTGCCAGCAGCCAAGATCGTTCACAGGAGGCAGGCTACACCTTC. This sequence encodes CASSQDRSQEAGYTF. The chain has TRBV3-1 (or the pseudogene TRBV3-2) and TRBJ1-2; perhaps TRBD1 as D (5 bases). The germline gives CDR1 LGHDT, CDR2 YNNKEL (reference sequence). Trimming pared 0 bases from V and 8 bases from J, leaving 16 bases between. The CDR3 spans 15 residues.

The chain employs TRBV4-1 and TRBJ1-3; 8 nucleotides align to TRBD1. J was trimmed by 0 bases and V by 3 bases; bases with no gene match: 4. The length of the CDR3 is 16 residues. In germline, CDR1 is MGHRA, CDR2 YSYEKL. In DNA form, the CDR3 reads TGCGCCAGCAGCCAGATGGGACAGGTCTCTGGAAACACCATATATTTT. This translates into CASSQMGQVSGNTIYF.

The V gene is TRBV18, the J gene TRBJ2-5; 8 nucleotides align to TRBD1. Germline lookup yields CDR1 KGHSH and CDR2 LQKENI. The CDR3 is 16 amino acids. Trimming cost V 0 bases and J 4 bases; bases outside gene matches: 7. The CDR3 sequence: CASSPPQGAGRETQYF. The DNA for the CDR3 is TGTGCCAGCTCACCACCGCAGGGGGCAGGTCGAGAGACCCAGTACTTC.

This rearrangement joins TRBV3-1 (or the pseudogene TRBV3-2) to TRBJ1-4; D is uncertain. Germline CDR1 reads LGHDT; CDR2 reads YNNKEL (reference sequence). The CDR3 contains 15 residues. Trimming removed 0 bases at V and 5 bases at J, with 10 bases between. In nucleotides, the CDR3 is TGTGCCAGCAGCCAAGATGTAACGGGGAATGAAAAACTGTTTTTT. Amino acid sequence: CASSQDVTGNEKLFF.

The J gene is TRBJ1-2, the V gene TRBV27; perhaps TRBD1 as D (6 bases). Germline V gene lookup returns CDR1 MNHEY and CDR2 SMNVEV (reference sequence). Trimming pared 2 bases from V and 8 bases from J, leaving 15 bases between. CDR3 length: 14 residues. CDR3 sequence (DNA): TGTGCCAGCAGTTTAATGGTCGGGGGGGCAGGCTACACCTTC. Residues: CASSLMVGGAGYTF.

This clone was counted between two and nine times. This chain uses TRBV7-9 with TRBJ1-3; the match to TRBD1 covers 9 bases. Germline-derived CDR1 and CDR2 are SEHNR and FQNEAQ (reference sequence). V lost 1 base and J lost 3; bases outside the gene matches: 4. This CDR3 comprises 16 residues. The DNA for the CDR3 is TGTGCCAGCAGCTTAGGGGGACAGGGTTTTGGAAACACCATATATTTT. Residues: CASSLGGQGFGNTIYF.

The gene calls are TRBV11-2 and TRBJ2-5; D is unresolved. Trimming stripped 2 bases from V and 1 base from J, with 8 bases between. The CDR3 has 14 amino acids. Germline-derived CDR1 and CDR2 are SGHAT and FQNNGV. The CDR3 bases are TGTGCCAGCAGCTTATTTGGCGGCCAAGAGACCCAGTACTTC. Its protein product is CASSLFGGQETQYF.

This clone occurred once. This CDR3 is CASSIGTENSPLHF. The DNA of the CDR3 is TGTGCCAGTAGTATAGGGACCGAGAATTCACCCCTCCACTTT. The chain carries TRBV19 and TRBJ1-6, with D uncertain. Trimming stripped 1 base from V and 7 bases from J, with 8 bases between. In germline, CDR1 is LNHDA, CDR2 SQIVND (reference sequence). CDR3 length: 14 residues.

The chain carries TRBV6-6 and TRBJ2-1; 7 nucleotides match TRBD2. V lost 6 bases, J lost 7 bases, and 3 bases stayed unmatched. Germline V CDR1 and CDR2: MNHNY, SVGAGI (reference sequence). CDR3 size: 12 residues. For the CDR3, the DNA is TGTGCCAGCAGCCCCGGGGGGAATGAGCAGTTCTTC. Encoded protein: CASSPGGNEQFF.

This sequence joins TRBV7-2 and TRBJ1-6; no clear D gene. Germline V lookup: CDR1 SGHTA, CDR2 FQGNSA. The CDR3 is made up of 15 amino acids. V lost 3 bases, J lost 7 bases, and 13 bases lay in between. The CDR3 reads CASSLTPGNNSPLHF. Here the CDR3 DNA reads TGTGCCAGCAGCTTGACCCCGGGAAACAATTCACCCCTCCACTTT.

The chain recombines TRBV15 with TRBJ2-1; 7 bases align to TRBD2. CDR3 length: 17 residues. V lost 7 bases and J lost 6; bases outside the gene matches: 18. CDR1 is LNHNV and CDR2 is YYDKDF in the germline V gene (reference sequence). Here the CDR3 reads CATTPSWGRAYGNEQFF. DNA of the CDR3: TGTGCCACCACACCTTCGTGGGGGAGGGCCTACGGCAATGAGCAGTTCTTC.

CDR3 sequence: CSVDGRGGYTF. For the CDR3, the DNA is TGCAGCGTGGACGGTAGGGGTGGCTACACCTTC. V is TRBV29-1 and J is TRBJ1-2; TRBD1 is a possible D gene (5 bases). Germline CDR1 reads SQVTM; CDR2 reads ANQGSEA. Trimming cost V 6 bases and J 7 bases, with 12 bases left between them. This CDR3 has 11 amino acids.

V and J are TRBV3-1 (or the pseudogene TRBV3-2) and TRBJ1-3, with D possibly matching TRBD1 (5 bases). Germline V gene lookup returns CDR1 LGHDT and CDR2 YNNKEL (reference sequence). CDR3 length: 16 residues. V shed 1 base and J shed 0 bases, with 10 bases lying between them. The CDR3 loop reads CASSQGGPRSGNTIYF. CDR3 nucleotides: TGTGCCAGCAGCCAAGGGGGACCGCGCTCTGGAAACACCATATATTTT.

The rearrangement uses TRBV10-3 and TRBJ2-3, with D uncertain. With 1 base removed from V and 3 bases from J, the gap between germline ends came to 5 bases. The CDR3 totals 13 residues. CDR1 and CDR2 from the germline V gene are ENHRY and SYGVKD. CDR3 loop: CAISEWQTDTQYF. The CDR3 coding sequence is TGTGCCATCAGTGAGTGGCAAACAGATACGCAGTATTTT.

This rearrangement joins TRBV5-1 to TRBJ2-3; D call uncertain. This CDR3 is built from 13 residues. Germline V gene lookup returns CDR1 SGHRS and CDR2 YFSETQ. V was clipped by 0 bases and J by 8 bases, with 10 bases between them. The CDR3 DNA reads TGCGCCAGCAGCTTGGGGGGAATGAGTACGCAGTATTTT. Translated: CASSLGGMSTQYF.

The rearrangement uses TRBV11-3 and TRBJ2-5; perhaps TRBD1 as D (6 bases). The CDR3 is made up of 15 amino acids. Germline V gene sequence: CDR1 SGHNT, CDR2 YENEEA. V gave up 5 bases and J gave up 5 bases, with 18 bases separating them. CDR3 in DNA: TGTGCCAGCAGCCAAAGAGGACAGCCCGGGGAGACCCAGTACTTC. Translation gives CASSQRGQPGETQYF.

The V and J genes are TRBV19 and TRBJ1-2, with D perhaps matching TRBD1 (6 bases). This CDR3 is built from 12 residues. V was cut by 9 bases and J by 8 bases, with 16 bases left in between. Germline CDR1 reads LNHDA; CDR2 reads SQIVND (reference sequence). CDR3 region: CASTQGVEGYTF. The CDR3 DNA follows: TGTGCCAGCACACAGGGCGTCGAAGGCTACACCTTC.

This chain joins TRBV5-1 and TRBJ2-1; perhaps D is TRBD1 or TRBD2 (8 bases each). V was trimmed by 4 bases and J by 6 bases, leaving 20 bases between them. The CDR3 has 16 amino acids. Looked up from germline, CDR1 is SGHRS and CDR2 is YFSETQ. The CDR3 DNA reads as TGCGCCAGCAGCCGGGAGGGTACAGGGGGAATCAATGAGCAGTTCTTC. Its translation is CASSREGTGGINEQFF.

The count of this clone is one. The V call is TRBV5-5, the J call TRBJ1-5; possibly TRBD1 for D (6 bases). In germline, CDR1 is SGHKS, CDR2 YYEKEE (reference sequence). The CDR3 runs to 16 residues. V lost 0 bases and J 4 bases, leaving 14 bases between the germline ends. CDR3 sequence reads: CASSLVGGGGNQPQHF. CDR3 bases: TGTGCCAGCAGCTTGGTGGGGGGAGGGGGTAATCAGCCCCAGCATTTT.

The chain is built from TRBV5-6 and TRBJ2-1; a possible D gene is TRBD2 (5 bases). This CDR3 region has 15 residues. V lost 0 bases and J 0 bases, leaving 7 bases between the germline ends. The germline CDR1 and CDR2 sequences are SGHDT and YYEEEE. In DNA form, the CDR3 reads TGTGCCAGCAGCTTGGGAGGGAGCTCCTACAATGAGCAGTTCTTC. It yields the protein CASSLGGSSYNEQFF. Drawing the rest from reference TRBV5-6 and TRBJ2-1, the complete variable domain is DAGVTQSPTHLIKTRGQQVTLRCSPKSGHDTVSWYQQALGQGPQFIFQYYEEEERQRGNFPDRFSGHQFPNYSSELNVNALLLGDSALYLCASSLGGSSYNEQFFGPGTRLTVL.

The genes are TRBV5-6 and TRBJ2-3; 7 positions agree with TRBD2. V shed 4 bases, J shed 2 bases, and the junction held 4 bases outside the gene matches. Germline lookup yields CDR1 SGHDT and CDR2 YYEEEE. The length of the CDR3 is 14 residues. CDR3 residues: CASSTGLVTDTQYF. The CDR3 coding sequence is TGTGCCAGCAGCACCGGACTAGTCACAGATACGCAGTATTTT.

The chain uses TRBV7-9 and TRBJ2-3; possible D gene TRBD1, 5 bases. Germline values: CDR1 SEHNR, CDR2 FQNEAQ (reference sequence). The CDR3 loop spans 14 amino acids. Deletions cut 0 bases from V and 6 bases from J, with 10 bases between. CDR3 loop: CASSLAGATDTQYF. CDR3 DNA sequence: TGTGCCAGCAGCTTAGCAGGGGCAACCGATACGCAGTATTTT.

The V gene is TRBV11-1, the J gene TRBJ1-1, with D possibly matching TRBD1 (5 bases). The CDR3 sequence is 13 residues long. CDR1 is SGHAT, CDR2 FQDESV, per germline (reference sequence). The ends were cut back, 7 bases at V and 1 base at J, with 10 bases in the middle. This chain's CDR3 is CASKLGENTEAFF. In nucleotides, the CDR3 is TGTGCCAGCAAGCTGGGGGAGAACACTGAAGCTTTCTTT.

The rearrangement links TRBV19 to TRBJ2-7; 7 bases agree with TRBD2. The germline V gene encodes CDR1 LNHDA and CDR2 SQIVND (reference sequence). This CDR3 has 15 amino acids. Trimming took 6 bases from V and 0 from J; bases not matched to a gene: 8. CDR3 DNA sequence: TGTGCCAGTAGCGGGGGGACGGTGAGCTCCTACGAGCAGTACTTC. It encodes CASSGGTVSSYEQYF.

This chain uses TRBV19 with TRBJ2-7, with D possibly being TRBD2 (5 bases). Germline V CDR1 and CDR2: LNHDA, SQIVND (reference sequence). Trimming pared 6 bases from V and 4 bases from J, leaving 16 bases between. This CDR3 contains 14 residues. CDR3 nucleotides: TGTGCCAGTAGCGCGGGTCAGACTTTGTACGAGCAGTACTTC. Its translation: CASSAGQTLYEQYF.

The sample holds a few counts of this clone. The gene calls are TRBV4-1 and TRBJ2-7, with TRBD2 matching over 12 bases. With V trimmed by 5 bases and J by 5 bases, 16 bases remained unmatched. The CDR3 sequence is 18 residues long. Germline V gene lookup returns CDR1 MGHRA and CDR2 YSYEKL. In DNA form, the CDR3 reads TGCGCCAGCAGCAAAGTTAATCTGGTTGGACTAGCGGGAAACGAGCAGTACTTC. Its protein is CASSKVNLVGLAGNEQYF.